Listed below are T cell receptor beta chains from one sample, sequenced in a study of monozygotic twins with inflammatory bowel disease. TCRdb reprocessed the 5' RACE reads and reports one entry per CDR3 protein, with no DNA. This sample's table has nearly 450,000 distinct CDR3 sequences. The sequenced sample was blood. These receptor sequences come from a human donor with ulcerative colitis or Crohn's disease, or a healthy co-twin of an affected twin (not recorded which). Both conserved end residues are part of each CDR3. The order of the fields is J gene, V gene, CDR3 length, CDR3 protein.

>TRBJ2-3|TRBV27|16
CASSPLQVRSTDTQYF
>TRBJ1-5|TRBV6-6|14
CASTVGTSNQPQHF
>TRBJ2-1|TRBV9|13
CASSVTDTAKQFF
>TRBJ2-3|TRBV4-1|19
CASSQGRDYTLTSTDTQYF
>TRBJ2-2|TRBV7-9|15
CASSVPGQDTGELFF
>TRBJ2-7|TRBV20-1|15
CSAITAGGLSYEQYF
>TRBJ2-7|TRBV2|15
CASSDSSLGTYEQYF
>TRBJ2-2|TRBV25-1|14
CASSEYMTTGELFF
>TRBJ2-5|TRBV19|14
CASSIGGGQETQYF
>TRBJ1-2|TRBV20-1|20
CSARAPPAWTGGQANYGYTF
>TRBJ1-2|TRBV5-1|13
CASSGGTGDGYTF
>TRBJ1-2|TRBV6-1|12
CASNAVPDGYTF
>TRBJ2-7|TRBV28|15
CASSPPLAGAYEQYF
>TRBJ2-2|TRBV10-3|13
CAIRTGESGELFF
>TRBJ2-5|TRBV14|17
CASSQVPTSLYQETQYF
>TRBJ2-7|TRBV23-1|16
CASSQSRTGVLYEQYF
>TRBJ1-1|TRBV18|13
CASSGQGLSEAFF
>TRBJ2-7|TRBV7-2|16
CASSLGTGPPTYEQYF
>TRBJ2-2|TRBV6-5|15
CASSYSSLGAGELFF
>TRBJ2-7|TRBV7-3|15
CASSYGLAGEGEQYF
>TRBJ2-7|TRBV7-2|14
CASSHAGQGYEQYF
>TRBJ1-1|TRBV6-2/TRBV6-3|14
CASSYLRGATEAFF
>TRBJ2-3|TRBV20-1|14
CSGVLREHTDTQYF
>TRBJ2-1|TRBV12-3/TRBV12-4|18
CASGLLEWTSGGYNEQFF